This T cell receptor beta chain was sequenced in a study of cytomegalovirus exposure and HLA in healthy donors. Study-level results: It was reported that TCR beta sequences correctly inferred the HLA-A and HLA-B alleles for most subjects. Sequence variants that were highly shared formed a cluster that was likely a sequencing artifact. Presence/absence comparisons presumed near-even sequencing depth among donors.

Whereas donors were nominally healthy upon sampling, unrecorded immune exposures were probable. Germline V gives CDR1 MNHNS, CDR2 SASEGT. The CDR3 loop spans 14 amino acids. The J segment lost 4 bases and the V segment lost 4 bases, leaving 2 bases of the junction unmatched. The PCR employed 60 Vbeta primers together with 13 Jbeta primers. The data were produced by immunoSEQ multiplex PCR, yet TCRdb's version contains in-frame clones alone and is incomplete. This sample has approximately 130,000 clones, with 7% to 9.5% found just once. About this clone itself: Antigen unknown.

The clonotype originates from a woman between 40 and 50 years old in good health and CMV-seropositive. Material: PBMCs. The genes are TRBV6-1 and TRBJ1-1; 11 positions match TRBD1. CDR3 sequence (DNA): TGTGCCAGCAGTGCGGGACAGGGGGGCACTGAAGCTTTCTTT. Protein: CASSAGQGGTEAFF.